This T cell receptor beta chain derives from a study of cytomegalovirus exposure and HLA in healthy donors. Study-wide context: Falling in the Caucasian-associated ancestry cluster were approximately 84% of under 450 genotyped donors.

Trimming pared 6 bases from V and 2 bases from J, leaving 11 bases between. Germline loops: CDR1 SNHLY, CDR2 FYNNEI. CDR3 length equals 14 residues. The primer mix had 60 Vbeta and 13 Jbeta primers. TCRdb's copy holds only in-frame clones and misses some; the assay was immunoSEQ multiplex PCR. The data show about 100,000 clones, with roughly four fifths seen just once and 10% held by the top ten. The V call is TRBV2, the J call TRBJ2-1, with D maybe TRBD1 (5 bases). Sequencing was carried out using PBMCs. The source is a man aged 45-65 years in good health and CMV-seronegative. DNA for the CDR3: TGTGCCAGCAGAGGCAGGGATACCTACAATGAGCAGTTCTTC. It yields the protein CASRGRDTYNEQFF.